The 27 T cell receptor beta chains listed next were all sequenced from one sample in a study of cytotoxic CD8 clonotypes in ibrutinib-treated CLL. The repertoire was sequenced with immunoSEQ multiplex PCR; TCRdb's copy has only in-frame clones and lacks some. The sample records 150,000 or so clones, roughly three quarters being singletons. This material consisted of PBMCs, taken after 24 months of ibrutinib treatment. Receptors originate from a human donor with chronic lymphocytic leukemia.

V gene TRBV11-1 combines with J gene TRBJ1-2; D is unresolved. V dropped 3 bases and J dropped 3 bases, with 5 bases sitting between them. The CDR3 spans 12 residues. From germline, CDR1 is SGHAT and CDR2 FQDESV (reference sequence). DNA for the CDR3: TGTGCCAGCAGCTTTGGCGACTATGGCTACACCTTC. The encoded protein is CASSFGDYGYTF.

The chain combines TRBV5-6 with TRBJ1-3; D not certain. The CDR3 has 15 amino acids. From germline, CDR1 is SGHDT and CDR2 YYEEEE. V dropped 3 bases and J dropped 2 bases, with 12 bases sitting between them. The CDR3 is CASSWALETGNTIYF. The CDR3, as DNA: TGTGCCAGCAGCTGGGCGTTAGAAACTGGAAACACCATATATTTT.

This chain connects TRBV2 to TRBJ1-5; no reliable D call. In germline, CDR1 is SNHLY, CDR2 FYNNEI. This CDR3 has 13 amino acids. V dropped 4 bases and J dropped 5 bases, with 9 bases sitting between them. The DNA for the CDR3 is TGTGCCAGCAGTGCTTGGAACCATCAGCCCCAGCATTTT. Protein: CASSAWNHQPQHF.

The chain joins TRBV11-2 to TRBJ1-2, with D perhaps matching TRBD1 (5 bases). Trimming removed 4 bases at V and 4 bases at J, with 25 bases between. This CDR3 is 18 amino acids long. Germline assignment: CDR1 SGHAT and CDR2 FQNNGV. The CDR3 here is CASSYIGSAGFSLYGYTF. The CDR3 DNA reads as TGTGCCAGCAGCTATATCGGGTCGGCAGGGTTTTCCCTCTATGGCTACACCTTC.

This clone was seen a handful of times. This chain uses TRBV5-6 with TRBJ1-6, with 7 bases identical to TRBD1. The junction had 8 bases not matched to a gene; V was cut back by 4 bases and J by 7 bases. The CDR3 covers 15 residues. The germline gives CDR1 SGHDT, CDR2 YYEEEE. The CDR3 spells CASSAPGQRNSPLHF. The CDR3 nucleotides read TGTGCCAGCAGCGCACCGGGACAGCGGAATTCACCCCTCCACTTT.

The chain is built from TRBV28 and TRBJ2-3; 10 nucleotides line up with TRBD2. The V and J ends lost 8 bases and 5 bases, in that order; junction bases with no gene match: 10. The CDR3 is 15 residues long. Germline CDR1 and CDR2: MDHEN and SYDVKM. CDR3: CASPPLAGEGDTQYF. The CDR3 region has the DNA TGTGCCAGCCCCCCCCTAGCGGGGGAGGGAGATACGCAGTATTTT.

The V call is TRBV7-9, the J call TRBJ1-6; a possible D gene is TRBD1 (6 bases). Trimming removed 8 bases from V and 4 bases from J, with 15 bases in between. The CDR3 length is 15 residues. From germline, CDR1 is SEHNR and CDR2 FQNEAQ (reference sequence). CDR3 nucleotides: TGTGCCAGCTCCGGGGGGGGACAATATAATTCACCCCTCCACTTT. Its translation is CASSGGGQYNSPLHF.

This chain links TRBV28 with TRBJ1-4, with D hard to call. V was shortened by 5 bases and J by 1 base, with 5 bases between the two germline ends. Germline lookup yields CDR1 MDHEN and CDR2 SYDVKM. The CDR3 sequence is 13 residues long. The CDR3 DNA sequence: TGTGCCAGCAGTCTCATAACTAATGAAAAACTGTTTTTT. Protein product: CASSLITNEKLFF.

J is TRBJ1-1 and V is TRBV5-1, with no clear D. V lost 4 bases and J 5 bases, leaving 9 bases between the germline ends. The germline CDR1 and CDR2 sequences are SGHRS and YFSETQ. The CDR3 is made up of 12 amino acids. The CDR3 DNA reads TGCGCCAGCAGCCCCTCCGGGACTGAAGCTTTCTTT. Protein: CASSPSGTEAFF.

The V call is TRBV18, the J call TRBJ2-1; TRBD2 agrees at 7 bases. The CDR3 runs 16 residues. From germline, CDR1 is KGHSH and CDR2 LQKENI. Trimming removed 0 bases from V and 5 bases from J; junction bases left unmatched: 7. The CDR3 spells CASSPPDAGGNNEQFF. As DNA, the CDR3 is TGTGCCAGCTCACCACCGGACGCCGGGGGGAACAATGAGCAGTTCTTC.

This chain uses TRBV6-1 with TRBJ2-3; possibly TRBD2 for D (5 bases). This CDR3 region has 17 residues. V was pared by 0 bases and J by 3 bases, with 16 bases between. Germline V lookup: CDR1 MNHNS, CDR2 SASEGT. The CDR3 sequence is CASSEARGPEVTDTQYF. The CDR3, as DNA: TGTGCCAGCAGTGAAGCGCGTGGGCCGGAGGTTACAGATACGCAGTATTTT.

This clone has just one count. This chain joins TRBV7-9 and TRBJ2-7, with a weak D call TRBD2 (6 bases). Germline assignment: CDR1 SEHNR and CDR2 FQNEAQ (reference sequence). The ends were cut back, 4 bases at V and 9 bases at J, with 13 bases in the middle. The CDR3 sequence is 12 residues long. The CDR3 DNA is TGTGCCAGCAGCTCCGACTGGGGAGGGCAGTACTTC. This translates into CASSSDWGGQYF. The full variable domain, in which reference TRBV7-9 and TRBJ2-7 provide the parts outside the CDR3, is DTGVSQNPRHKITKRGQNVTFRCDPISEHNRLYWYRQTLGQGPEFLTYFQNEAQLEKSRLLSDRFSAERPKGSFSTLEIQRTEQGDSAMYLCASSSDWGGQYFGPGTRLTVT.

The CDR3 protein is CASSLITEQFF. CDR3 nucleotide sequence: TGTGCCAGCAGCCTCATCACCGAGCAGTTCTTC. The gene calls are TRBV4-2 and TRBJ2-1; D gene ambiguous. The V gene lost 4 bases and the J gene lost 10 bases, with 8 bases spanning the gap. The CDR3 has 11 residues. Germline V gene data show CDR1 as LGHNA and CDR2 as YNFKEQ.

The gene calls are TRBV9 and TRBJ2-5; 7 positions match TRBD2. Germline CDR1 SGDLS, CDR2 YYNGEE. Trimming cost V 2 bases and J 2 bases; bases outside gene matches: 6. This CDR3 region has 15 residues. CDR3 amino acids: CASSVEAGGQETQYF. CDR3 in DNA: TGTGCCAGCAGCGTGGAGGCCGGGGGGCAAGAGACCCAGTACTTC.

The rearrangement uses TRBV6-6 and TRBJ2-1, with D possibly being TRBD2 (6 bases). Germline-derived CDR1 and CDR2 are MNHNY and SVGAGI (reference sequence). V was clipped by 6 bases and J by 5 bases, with 17 bases between them. This CDR3 is built from 15 residues. The CDR3 DNA reads TGTGCCAGCAGCCCACCTAGGGGCGGGGACAATGAGCAGTTCTTC. Translating it yields CASSPPRGGDNEQFF.

The rearrangement joins TRBV6-6 to TRBJ2-1, with a weak D call TRBD2 (6 bases). V lost 0 bases and J lost 8, with 14 bases in between. Germline V gives CDR1 MNHNY, CDR2 SVGAGI (reference sequence). The CDR3 is 15 residues long. DNA for the CDR3: TGTGCCAGCAGTTACTCGGCGCGGGAACGGGATGAGCAGTTCTTC. Translated: CASSYSARERDEQFF.

This clone appeared a few times. The chain employs TRBV7-2 and TRBJ1-5; weak D call: TRBD1 (6 bases). From germline, CDR1 is SGHTA and CDR2 FQGNSA. The length of the CDR3 is 12 residues. V lost 5 bases to trimming and J lost 7 bases, with 9 bases between them. The CDR3 is CASSVQGQPQHF. The CDR3 bases are TGTGCCAGCAGCGTACAGGGACAGCCCCAGCATTTT.

The V and J genes are TRBV7-8 and TRBJ1-2; no reliable D call. The V end lost 1 base, the J end lost 8 bases, and 11 bases lay between the germline ends. Germline CDR1 reads SGHVS; CDR2 reads FQNEAQ. The CDR3 extends over 13 amino acids. CDR3 nucleotides: TGTGCCAGCAGCTTAGTTAGGGTGGGCGGCTACACCTTC. Protein product: CASSLVRVGGYTF.

The chain carries TRBV6-1 and TRBJ1-6; D remains ambiguous. The germline gives CDR1 MNHNS, CDR2 SASEGT. This CDR3 spans 16 amino acids. The ends were cut back, 1 base at V and 2 bases at J, with 9 bases in the middle. The CDR3 DNA is TGTGCCAGCAGTGAAGAGCCGGGGACCTATAATTCACCCCTCCACTTT. Its translation: CASSEEPGTYNSPLHF.

The rearrangement joins TRBV15 to TRBJ2-7; D ambiguous. Trimming shortened V by 5 bases and J by 4 bases, and 12 bases separated the two germline ends. Germline lookup yields CDR1 LNHNV and CDR2 YYDKDF (reference sequence). The length of the CDR3 is 13 residues. The CDR3 here is CATSRVGGYEQYF. CDR3 in DNA: TGTGCCACCAGCCGAGTGGGTGGGTACGAGCAGTACTTC. The whole variable domain, remainder taken from reference TRBV15 and TRBJ2-7, is DAMVIQNPRYQVTQFGKPVTLSCSQTLNHNVMYWYQQKSSQAPKLLFHYYDKDFNNEADTPDNFQSRRPNTSFCFLDIRSPGLGDTAMYLCATSRVGGYEQYFGPGTRLTVT.

J is TRBJ2-1 and V is TRBV4-3; possibly TRBD2 for D (5 bases). CDR3 length equals 16 residues. Germline lookup yields CDR1 LGHNA and CDR2 YSLEER. V was shortened by 1 base and J by 2 bases, with 12 bases between the two germline ends. CDR3 bases: TGCGCCAGCAGCCAAGTTGAGGGTGTCGCCTACAATGAGCAGTTCTTC. It is translated as CASSQVEGVAYNEQFF.

The rearrangement links TRBV18 to TRBJ2-3; D is uncertain. The V gene's germline CDR1 is KGHSH and CDR2 LQKENI. The CDR3 has 13 residues. V was shortened by 10 bases and J by 0 bases, with 11 bases between the two germline ends. The CDR3 coding sequence is TGTGCCACATCCCGATCTAGCACAGATACGCAGTATTTT. Translating it yields CATSRSSTDTQYF.

This clone was counted a single time. The chain recombines TRBV19 with TRBJ1-5; 7 nucleotides align to TRBD1. Germline V CDR1 and CDR2: LNHDA, SQIVND (reference sequence). CDR3 length: 14 residues. V was pared by 4 bases and J by 11 bases, with 11 bases of the junction left unmatched. Written as DNA, the CDR3 is TGTGCCAGTAGTACCCGACAGGGTTGGGGGACCCAGCATTTT. Protein sequence: CASSTRQGWGTQHF.

This chain uses TRBV4-2 with TRBJ1-4; 7 bases match TRBD1. The germline V gene encodes CDR1 LGHNA and CDR2 YNFKEQ. This CDR3 region has 15 residues. The J segment lost 6 bases and the V segment lost 2 bases, leaving 6 bases of the junction unmatched. CDR3 bases: TGTGCCAGCAGCCAACAACAGGGGCGGGATGAAAAACTGTTTTTT. It specifies CASSQQQGRDEKLFF.

Comments on this clone: Additional DNA sequences in this sample encode the identical CDR3. The chain carries TRBV9 and TRBJ1-3; possible D gene TRBD1, 6 bases. The ends were cut back, 4 bases at V and 5 bases at J, with 16 bases in the middle. Per germline, CDR1 SGDLS and CDR2 YYNGEE. CDR3 length equals 15 residues. The CDR3 nucleotides are TGTGCCAGCAGCCCCCAGGGGATCCCTAGAAACACCATATATTTT. Residues: CASSPQGIPRNTIYF.

This rearrangement joins TRBV30 to TRBJ2-7; D gene unclear. Germline V CDR1 and CDR2: GTSNPN, SVGIG (reference sequence). This CDR3 has 14 residues. Trimming pared 0 bases from V and 0 bases from J, leaving 9 bases between. The chain's CDR3 is CAWSVGGSSYEQYF. The CDR3 DNA is TGTGCCTGGAGTGTCGGCGGAAGCTCCTACGAGCAGTACTTC.

This clone was recorded at least ten times. The chain combines TRBV4-3 with TRBJ2-3; D is possibly TRBD1 or TRBD2 (5 bases each). CDR3 length: 15 amino acids. CDR1 LGHNA and CDR2 YSLEER come from the germline V gene. Trimming left V 0 bases short and J 2 bases short, with 9 bases between. CDR3 sequence (DNA): TGCGCCAGCAGCCAAGACGCAGGGACCACAGATACGCAGTATTTT. Encoded protein: CASSQDAGTTDTQYF.